The TCR beta chain described here comes from a study of blood T cell repertoires in COVID-19 (dated by TCRdb to 2018 to 2020). Describing the broader study: Collaborator samples came from the United States, Italy and Spain and covered acute and convalescent phases of COVID-19. The material from the prospective study consisted of cDNA or gDNA derived from T cells, B-cell-depleted T cells, or PBMCs. Subjects who had been exposed to COVID-19, were actively infected with it, or had recovered from it provided the deeply sampled blood TCRbeta repertoires that made up the dataset. The repertoires were released in a freely available public database meant as a resource for research on the immune response to SARS-CoV-2. The samples were drawn from two sources: the first 160 participants of the ongoing ImmuneRACE study, and approximately 1,300 subjects contributed by 6 global collaborators. A de-identified subject ID, COVID-19 status, age in years and sex were almost always included in the sample metadata. Where available, HLA class I and class II types were taken from metadata supplied by the sample provider and were not determined by assay-based typing. Overall results and qualifications from the work: How much clinical and demographic metadata was included differed by source and by participant, and the metadata was provided uncurated.

The CDR3 starts with the cysteine, ends with the phenylalanine, and has 16 residues. The kept DNA is CDR3 alone, 48 bases in frame from the first base. V is clipped by 1 base and J by 1 base, and the sequence between their germline boundaries is 13 bases long. Via the germline V gene, CDR1 is LGHNA and CDR2 YNFKEQ. A note on this clone: This receptor's antigen is unknown. No base quality information exists; no much larger clone differs at one position.

Collaborating institutions collected whole blood in K2EDTA tubes following their own protocols. For TCRbeta analysis, collaborators shipped samples in one of three forms: frozen whole blood, isolated PBMCs, or DNA extracted from either of those sample types. TCRbeta CDR3 regions were amplified from genomic DNA using the immunoSEQ Assay, a bias-controlled multiplex PCR. The study's own analysis went as follows. Nucleated cell counts per sample were estimated from amplification of reference gene primers within the assay. Sequence reads were collapsed and filtered to measure the absolute abundance of every unique TCRbeta CDR3 rearrangement. For each sample, productive Simpson clonality was calculated as the square root of Simpson's diversity index over productive rearrangements. In its TCRdb copy, this immuneACCESS table keeps in-frame sequences only and misses some clones. Where compared with another copy, unresolved V genes explain less than half of these, and the others have no known cause. V and J calls and clone size come straight from that table; D and trimming were deduced from the DNA. For this sample the table gives 45,000 to 65,000 clones, of which 77% were detected only once. Clones ranked in the top ten supply around two fifths of the sample.

This receptor was obtained from a man between 65 and 85 years old with active or convalescent COVID-19. The sequencing sample was made of peripheral blood. The chain links TRBV4-2 with TRBJ1-1; TRBD1 is perhaps the D gene, given 5 matching bases. In nucleotide form, the sequence is TGTGCCAGCAGCCAAGGGGCGGCGGGGGAGAACACTGAAGCTTTCTTT. This translates into CASSQGAAGENTEAFF.